This TCR beta chain was retrieved from a study of CD8+ T cells in alopecia areata (dated by TCRdb to the late 2010s). For context, the study as a whole: Treated patients were enrolled in an open-label pilot trial of oral tofacitinib at 5 to 10 mg twice daily for moderate-to-severe alopecia areata. Tofacitinib was given for 6 to 18 months, followed by 6 months of follow-up off drug to assess delayed response and recurrence. Disease severity in treated patients was measured with the SALT score, which quantifies the percentage of affected scalp surface area. High-throughput TCRbeta sequencing was used to examine T cell clonal expansion in alopecia areata in both the C3H/HeJ mouse model and human patients. In humans, TCRbeta sequencing was performed on scalp tissue and on sorted CD4+ and CD8+ peripheral blood T cells from healthy controls and from patients with patchy or totalis/universalis alopecia areata. Biopsies were taken from tofacitinib-treated patients at baseline and again at 4 and 24 weeks into treatment, and several of those patients also had a later scalp biopsy. Scalp clonality was compared across normal scalp (n=4), patchy alopecia areata scalp (n=8), and alopecia totalis/universalis scalp (n=8). The RNA source kit depended on sample type: the PAXgene miRNA kit for fixed scalp, the miRNeasy kit for PBMCs, and the RNeasy kit for mouse skin. TCRbeta CDR3 regions were amplified by immunoSEQ multiplex PCR using 35 Vbeta forward and 13 Jbeta reverse primers.

The library was obtained by the immunoSEQ multiplex PCR assay. To provide template for TCR sequencing, every sample had RNA extracted and reverse transcribed into cDNA. First-strand cDNA was synthesized using SuperScript III with a 2:1 mix of oligo-dT and random hexamers. Amplification bias was assessed with a synthetic immune receptor repertoire, and residual bias was removed computationally. On the authors' methods: Raw reads were preprocessed for error removal, and CDR3 was defined according to IMGT conventions as running from the conserved cysteine to phenylalanine. Clonality was computed by normalizing Shannon entropy by log2 of the number of productive unique TCRs and subtracting the result from 1. Scalp TCRbeta sequences were cross-referenced with sorted blood CD4 and CD8 repertoires so that the CD4 or CD8 identity of scalp clones could be inferred. In its TCRdb copy, this immuneACCESS table keeps in-frame sequences only and misses some clones. Where compared with another copy, unresolved V genes explain less than half of these, and the others have no known cause. The DNA was the basis for D and trimming; V, J and clone size are from that table. This sample lists about 180,000 clones; 40% to 55% were detected once. Around a tenth of the sample belongs to the ten largest clones.

Reading the label with the study, this specimen's treatment or condition is: oral pan-JAK inhibitor, 5-10 mg twice daily. From alopecia areata patients, peripheral blood was collected along with lesional scalp punch biopsies. PBMCs were isolated by density centrifugation and stained for CD3, CD4 and CD8, and CD4+ and CD8+ T cells were sorted on a FACSAria. With regard to this clone: Its antigen is currently not known. Per-nucleotide qualities are absent, and no much larger clonotype sits a single base away.

As encoded in the germline V gene (reference sequence), CDR1 is PRHDT while CDR2 is FYEKMQ. The CDR3 goes from the cysteine to the phenylalanine over 15 residues. Of the read, only the CDR3 DNA is kept; its 45 bases are in frame from base 1. Trimmed from V: 1 base; trimmed from J: 9 bases; junction bases lacking a gene match: 7. Points the paper makes about the study in general: Resident alphabeta T cells in normal human skin are also sequenced, complicating scalp TCR repertoire analysis, unlike mouse skin dominated by gammadelta T cells. The treated cohort was small, with a single nonresponder, so links between baseline CD8+ expansion and response need larger studies. Compared with normal scalp, lesional scalp, particularly in alopecia totalis/universalis, had higher clonality and more expanded CD8+ clones, which suggests antigenic drive. Shared TCR sequences between patients were less evident than in mice, which may be partly attributable to HLA diversity in the patient population. With tofacitinib, both scalp clonality and the number of expanded CD8+ clones among the top 100 scalp clones went down significantly. Many expanded lesional clones persisted in scalp and blood during tofacitinib treatment, which may partly explain relapse after stopping treatment.

The chain is assembled from TRBV13 and TRBJ2-1; 9 bases in the junction line up with TRBD2. The sequence was obtained from a human donor with alopecia areata. Sequenced material: CD8+ T cells sorted from blood, taken around week 54, from a patient treated with tofacitinib. The sequenced DNA is TGTGCCAGCAGCTTAGTGTCTAGCGGGGTTGGTGAGCAGTTCTTC. Translated, it reads CASSLVSSGVGEQFF. Reference TRBV13 and TRBJ2-1 proteins supply the regions before and after the CDR3; the full variable domain is: AAGVIQSPRHLIKEKRETATLKCYPIPRHDTVYWYQQGPGQDPQFLISFYEKMQSDKGSIPDRFSAQQFSDYHSELNMSSLELGDSALYFCASSLVSSGVGEQFFGPGTRLTVL.